This TCR beta chain came from a study of high-grade serous ovarian cancer treatment subgroups. Study findings and constraints: Spatial context was lost because tumors were sequenced in bulk.

The assay was immunoSEQ multiplex PCR, and TCRdb's table has in-frame clones only and misses some. The sample comprises approximately 2,000 clones, 60% to 75% of which are singletons, and about a fifth rests with the top ten. Notes on this clone: No antigen is known for it.

The CDR3 length is 13 residues. Germline CDR1 and CDR2: SEHNR and FQNEAQ (reference sequence). Trimming took off 5 bases at V and 6 bases at J, with 11 bases between the two ends. Tumor samples were obtained before definitive surgery or chemotherapy. The clonotype was recovered from a human donor with high-grade serous ovarian cancer. The specimen sequenced was tumor tissue. The chain links TRBV7-9 to TRBJ2-1; the D gene could be TRBD1 or TRBD2 (5 bases each). In DNA, the CDR3 is TGTGCCAGCAGCCCCGGGGCTAGCAATGAGCAGTTCTTC. Encoded protein: CASSPGASNEQFF.